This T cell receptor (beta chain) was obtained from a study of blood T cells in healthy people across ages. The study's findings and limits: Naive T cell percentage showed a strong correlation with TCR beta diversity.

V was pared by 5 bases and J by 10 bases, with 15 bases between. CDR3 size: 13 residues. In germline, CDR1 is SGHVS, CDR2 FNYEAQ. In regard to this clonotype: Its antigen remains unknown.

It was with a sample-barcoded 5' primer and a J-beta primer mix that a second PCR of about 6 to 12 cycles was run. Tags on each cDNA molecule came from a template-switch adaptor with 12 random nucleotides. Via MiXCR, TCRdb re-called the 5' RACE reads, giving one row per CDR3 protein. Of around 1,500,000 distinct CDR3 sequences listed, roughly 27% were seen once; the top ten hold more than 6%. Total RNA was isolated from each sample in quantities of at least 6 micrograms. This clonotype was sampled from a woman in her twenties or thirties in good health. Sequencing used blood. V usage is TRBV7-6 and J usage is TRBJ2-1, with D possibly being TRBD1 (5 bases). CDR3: CASSPIQGYEQFF. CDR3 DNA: TGTGCCAGCAGCCCAATCCAGGGTTACGAGCAGTTCTTC. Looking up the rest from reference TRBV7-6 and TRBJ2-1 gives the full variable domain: GAGVSQSPRYKVTKRGQDVALRCDPISGHVSLYWYRQALGQGPEFLTYFNYEAQQDKSGLPNDRFSAERPEGSISTLTIQRTEQRDSAMYRCASSPIQGYEQFFGPGTRLTVL.